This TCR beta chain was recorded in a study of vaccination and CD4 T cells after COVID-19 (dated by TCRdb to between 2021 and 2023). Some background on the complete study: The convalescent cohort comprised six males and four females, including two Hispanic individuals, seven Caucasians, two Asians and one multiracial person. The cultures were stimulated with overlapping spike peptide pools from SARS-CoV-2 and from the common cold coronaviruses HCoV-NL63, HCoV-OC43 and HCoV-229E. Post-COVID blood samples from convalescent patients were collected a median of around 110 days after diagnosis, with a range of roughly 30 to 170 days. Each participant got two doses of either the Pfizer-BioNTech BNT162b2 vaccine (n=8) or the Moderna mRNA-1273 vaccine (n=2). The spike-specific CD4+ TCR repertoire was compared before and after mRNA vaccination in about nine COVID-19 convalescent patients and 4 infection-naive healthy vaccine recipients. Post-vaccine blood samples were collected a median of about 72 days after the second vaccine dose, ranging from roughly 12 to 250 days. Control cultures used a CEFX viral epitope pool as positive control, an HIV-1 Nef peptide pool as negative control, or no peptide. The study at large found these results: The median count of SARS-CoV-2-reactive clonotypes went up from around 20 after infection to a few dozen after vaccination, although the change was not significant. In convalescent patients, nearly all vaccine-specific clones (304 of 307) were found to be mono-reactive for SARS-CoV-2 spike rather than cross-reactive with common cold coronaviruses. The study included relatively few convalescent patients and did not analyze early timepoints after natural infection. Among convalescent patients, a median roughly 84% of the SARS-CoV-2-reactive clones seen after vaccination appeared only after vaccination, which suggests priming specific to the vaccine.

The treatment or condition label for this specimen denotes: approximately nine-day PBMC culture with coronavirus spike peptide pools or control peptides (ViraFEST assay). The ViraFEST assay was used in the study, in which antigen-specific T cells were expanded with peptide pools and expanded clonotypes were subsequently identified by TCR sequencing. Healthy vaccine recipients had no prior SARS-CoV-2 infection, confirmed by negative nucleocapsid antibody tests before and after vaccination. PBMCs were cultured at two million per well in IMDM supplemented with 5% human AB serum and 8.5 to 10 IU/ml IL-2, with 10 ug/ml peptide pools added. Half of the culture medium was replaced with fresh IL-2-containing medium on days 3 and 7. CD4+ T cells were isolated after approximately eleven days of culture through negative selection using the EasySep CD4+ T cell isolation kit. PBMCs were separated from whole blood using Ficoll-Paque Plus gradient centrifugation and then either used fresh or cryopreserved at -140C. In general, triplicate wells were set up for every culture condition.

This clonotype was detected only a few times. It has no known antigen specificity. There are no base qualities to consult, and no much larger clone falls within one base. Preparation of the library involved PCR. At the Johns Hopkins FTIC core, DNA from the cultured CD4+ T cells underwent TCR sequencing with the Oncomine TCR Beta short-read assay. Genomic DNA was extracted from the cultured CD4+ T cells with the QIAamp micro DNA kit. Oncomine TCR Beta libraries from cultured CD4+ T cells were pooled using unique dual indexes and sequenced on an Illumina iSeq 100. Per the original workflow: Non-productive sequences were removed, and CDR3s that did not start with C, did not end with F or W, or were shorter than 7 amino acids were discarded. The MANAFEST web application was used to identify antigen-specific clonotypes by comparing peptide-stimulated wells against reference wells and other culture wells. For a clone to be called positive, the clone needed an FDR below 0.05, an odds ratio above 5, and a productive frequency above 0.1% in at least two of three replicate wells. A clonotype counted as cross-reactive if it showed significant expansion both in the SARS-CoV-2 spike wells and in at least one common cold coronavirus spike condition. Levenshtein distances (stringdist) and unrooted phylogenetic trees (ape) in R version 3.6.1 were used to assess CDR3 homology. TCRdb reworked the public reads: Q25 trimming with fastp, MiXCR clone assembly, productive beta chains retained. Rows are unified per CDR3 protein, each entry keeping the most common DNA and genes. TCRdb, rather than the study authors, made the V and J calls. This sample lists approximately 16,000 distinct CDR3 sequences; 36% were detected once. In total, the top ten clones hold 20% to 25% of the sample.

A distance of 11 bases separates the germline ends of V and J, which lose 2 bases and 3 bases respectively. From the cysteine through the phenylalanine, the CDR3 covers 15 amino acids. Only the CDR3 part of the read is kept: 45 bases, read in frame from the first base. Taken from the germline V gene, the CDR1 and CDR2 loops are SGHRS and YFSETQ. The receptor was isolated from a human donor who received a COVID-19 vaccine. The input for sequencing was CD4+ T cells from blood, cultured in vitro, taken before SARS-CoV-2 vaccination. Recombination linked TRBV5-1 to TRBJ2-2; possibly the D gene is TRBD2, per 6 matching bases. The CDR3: CASSLTGGDTGELFF. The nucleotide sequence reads TGCGCCAGCAGCTTAACCGGCGGGGACACCGGGGAGCTGTTTTTT.